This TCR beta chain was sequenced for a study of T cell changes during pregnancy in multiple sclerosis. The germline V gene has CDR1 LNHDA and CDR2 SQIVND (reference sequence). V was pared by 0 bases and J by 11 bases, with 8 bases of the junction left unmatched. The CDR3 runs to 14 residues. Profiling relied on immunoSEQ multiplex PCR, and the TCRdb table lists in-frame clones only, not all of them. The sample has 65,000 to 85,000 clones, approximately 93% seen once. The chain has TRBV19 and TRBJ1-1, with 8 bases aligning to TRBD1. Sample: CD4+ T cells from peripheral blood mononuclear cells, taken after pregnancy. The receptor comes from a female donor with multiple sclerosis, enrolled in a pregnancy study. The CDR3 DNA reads TGTGCCAGTAGTATAGATGGGACAGGATGGGGGGCTTTCTTT. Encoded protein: CASSIDGTGWGAFF.